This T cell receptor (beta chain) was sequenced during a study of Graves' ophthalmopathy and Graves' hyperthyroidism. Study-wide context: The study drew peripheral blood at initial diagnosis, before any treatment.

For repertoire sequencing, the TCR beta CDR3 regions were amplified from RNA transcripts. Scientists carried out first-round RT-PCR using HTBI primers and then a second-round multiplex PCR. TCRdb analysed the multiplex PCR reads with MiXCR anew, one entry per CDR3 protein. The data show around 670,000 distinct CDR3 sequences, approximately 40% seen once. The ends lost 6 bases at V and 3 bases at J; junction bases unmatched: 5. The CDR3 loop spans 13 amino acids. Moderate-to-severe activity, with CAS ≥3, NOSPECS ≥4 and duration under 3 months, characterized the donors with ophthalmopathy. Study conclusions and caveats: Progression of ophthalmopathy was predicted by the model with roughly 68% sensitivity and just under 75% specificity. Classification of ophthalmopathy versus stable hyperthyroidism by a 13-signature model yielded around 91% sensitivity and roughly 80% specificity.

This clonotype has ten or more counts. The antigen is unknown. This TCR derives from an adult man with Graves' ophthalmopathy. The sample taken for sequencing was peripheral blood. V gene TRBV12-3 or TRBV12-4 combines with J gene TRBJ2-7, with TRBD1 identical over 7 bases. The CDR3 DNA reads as TGTGCCAGCAGCACACGACAGGGCTACGAGCAGTACTTC. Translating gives CASSTRQGYEQYF.